This T cell receptor beta chain came from a study of tumor and adjacent non-tumor tissue in lung cancer. About the study: Patients were aged 31 to 76, around ten men and about 5 women, stage I to III. Findings of the study overall: Normal lung showed higher cumulative top 100 clone frequency than tumor.

TCRbeta libraries were built with three rounds of nested PCR, modified from ARM-PCR. TCRdb used MiXCR to reprocess the multiplex PCR reads, holding one entry per CDR3 protein. The table lists 200,000 or so distinct CDR3 sequences, about 71% of them singletons, with almost 25% in the top ten. No cell sorting was done before RNA was extracted from the tissue. Newly diagnosed lung cancer patients had thoracic surgery in China, August–November 2014, without prior chemotherapy. The germline V gene encodes CDR1 MNHEY and CDR2 SVGAGI. CDR3 length equals 14 residues. V shed 6 bases, J shed 8 bases, and the junction held 10 bases outside the gene matches. This clonotype was seen a handful of times. The antigen is unknown.

V gene TRBV6-5 combines with J gene TRBJ1-2; TRBD1 matches 9 bases. The clonotype originates from a man between 60 and 70 years old with non-small cell lung cancer. Sequenced input: lung tumor tissue. CDR3 amino acids: CASSPTGGAGGYTF. In DNA form, the CDR3 reads TGTGCCAGCAGCCCCACAGGGGGCGCGGGGGGCTACACCTTC.